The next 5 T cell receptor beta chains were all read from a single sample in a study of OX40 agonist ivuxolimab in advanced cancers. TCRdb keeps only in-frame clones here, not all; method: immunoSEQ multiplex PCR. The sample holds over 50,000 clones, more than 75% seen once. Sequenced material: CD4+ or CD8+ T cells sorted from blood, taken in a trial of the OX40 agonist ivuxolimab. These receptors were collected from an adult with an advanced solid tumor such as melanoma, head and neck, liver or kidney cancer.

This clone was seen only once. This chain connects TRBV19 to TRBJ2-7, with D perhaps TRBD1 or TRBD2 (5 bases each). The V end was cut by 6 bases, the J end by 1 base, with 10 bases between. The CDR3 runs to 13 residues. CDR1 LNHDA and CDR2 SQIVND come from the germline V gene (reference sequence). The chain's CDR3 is CASSSRESYEQYF. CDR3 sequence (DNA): TGTGCCAGTAGCAGCAGGGAGTCCTACGAGCAGTACTTC.

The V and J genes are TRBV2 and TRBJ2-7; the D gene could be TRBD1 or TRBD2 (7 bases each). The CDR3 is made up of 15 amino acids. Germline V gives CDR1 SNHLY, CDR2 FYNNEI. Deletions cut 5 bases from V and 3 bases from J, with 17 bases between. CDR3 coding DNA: TGTGCCAGCAGTTCAGGGGGGGGCCCGAACTACGAGCAGTACTTC. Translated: CASSSGGGPNYEQYF.

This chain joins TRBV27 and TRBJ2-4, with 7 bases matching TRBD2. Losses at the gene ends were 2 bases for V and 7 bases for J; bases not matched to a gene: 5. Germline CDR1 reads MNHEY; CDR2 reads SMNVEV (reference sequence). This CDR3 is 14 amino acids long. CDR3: CASSLGGVVNIQYF. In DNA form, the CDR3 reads TGTGCCAGCAGTTTAGGGGGGGTGGTGAACATTCAGTACTTC.

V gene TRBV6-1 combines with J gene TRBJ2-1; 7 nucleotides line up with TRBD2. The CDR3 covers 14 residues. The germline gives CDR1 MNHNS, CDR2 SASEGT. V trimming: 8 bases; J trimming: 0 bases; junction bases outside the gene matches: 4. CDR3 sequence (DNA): TGTGCCAGCGAGAGCGGGAACTCCTACAATGAGCAGTTCTTC. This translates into CASESGNSYNEQFF.

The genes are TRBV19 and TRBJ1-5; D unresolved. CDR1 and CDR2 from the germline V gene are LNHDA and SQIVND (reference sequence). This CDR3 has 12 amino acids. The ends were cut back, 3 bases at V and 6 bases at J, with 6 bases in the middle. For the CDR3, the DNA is TGTGCCAGTAGTATGTGGCGTCAGCCCCAGCATTTT. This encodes CASSMWRQPQHF.